The 16 T cell receptor beta chains given below trace back to one sample, sequenced in a study of technical replicates of blood from several donors. The repertoire was sequenced with immunoSEQ multiplex PCR; TCRdb's copy has only in-frame clones and lacks some. This sample has around 100,000 clones; approximately 96% occur once, and the top ten carry approximately 0.37%. Sequenced input: T cells isolated from PBMCs. These receptors all come from a human donor in good health.

This chain links TRBV29-1 with TRBJ2-5; no clear D. The J call may be incorrect, as the DNA end agrees better with TRBJ2-7. The CDR3 consists of 11 residues. CDR1 and CDR2 (germline): SQVTM, ANQGSEA. The CDR3 reads CSVESSYEQYF. The CDR3 bases are TGCAGCGTTGAGAGCTCCTACGAGCAGTACTTC.

The chain uses TRBV25-1 and TRBJ2-6; D may be TRBD1 (6 bases). The V and J ends lost 6 bases and 4 bases respectively, with 19 bases between them. The CDR3 runs 17 residues. From germline, CDR1 is MGHDK and CDR2 SYGVNS. CDR3 coding DNA: TGTGCCAGCAGCTGGGGAGAATGGGGGCTAGGGGCCAACGTCCTGACTTTC. Translated: CASSWGEWGLGANVLTF.

The chain is built from TRBV30 and TRBJ1-1; D call uncertain. Per germline, CDR1 GTSNPN and CDR2 SVGIG (reference sequence). CDR3 size: 13 residues. Trimming removed 0 bases at V and 0 bases at J, with 5 bases between. The CDR3 region has the DNA TGTGCCTGGAGTGTACAAGTGAACACTGAAGCTTTCTTT. Amino acids: CAWSVQVNTEAFF.

The chain is built from TRBV7-2 and TRBJ1-1; 8 bases line up with TRBD1. V lost 6 bases to trimming and J lost 4 bases; unmatched junction nucleotides: 4. The CDR3 is 13 amino acids. Looked up from germline, CDR1 is SGHTA and CDR2 is FQGNSA. In DNA form, the CDR3 reads TGTGCCAGCAGTCAGGGGGCGATCACTGAAGCTTTCTTT. It encodes CASSQGAITEAFF.

The gene calls are TRBV4-1 and TRBJ2-3; possibly TRBD2 for D (6 bases). This CDR3 has 17 amino acids. The V gene lost 1 base and the J gene lost 9 bases, with 23 bases spanning the gap. CDR1 and CDR2 (germline): MGHRA, YSYEKL. CDR3 protein: CASSQGKDYQALGTQYF. Here the CDR3 DNA reads TGCGCCAGCAGCCAAGGGAAGGACTACCAAGCCCTAGGAACGCAGTATTTT.

The chain combines TRBV5-1 with TRBJ2-3; tentative D call: TRBD2 (5 bases). Germline CDR1 SGHRS, CDR2 YFSETQ. The CDR3 runs to 14 residues. Trimming shortened V by 0 bases and J by 1 base, and 6 bases separated the two germline ends. The CDR3 bases are TGCGCCAGCAGCTTGGCCGGGGGCACAGATACGCAGTATTTT. This sequence encodes CASSLAGGTDTQYF.

The chain is built from TRBV4-3 and TRBJ2-3; 9 nucleotides match TRBD2. The CDR3 length is 16 residues. The J segment lost 3 bases and the V segment lost 1 base, leaving 5 bases of the junction unmatched. Per germline, CDR1 LGHNA and CDR2 YSLEER. CDR3 region: CASSQVLREGTDTQYF. The CDR3 DNA reads as TGCGCCAGCAGCCAAGTGTTGCGGGAGGGAACAGATACGCAGTATTTT.

This chain joins TRBV2 and TRBJ2-7; 10 bases fit TRBD1. Germline assignment: CDR1 SNHLY and CDR2 FYNNEI. V trimming: 5 bases; J trimming: 0 bases; junction bases outside the gene matches: 13. There are 18 residues in the CDR3. For the CDR3, the DNA is TGTGCCAGCAGTAATAGCTTGACAGGGGGCGCGAGCTCCTACGAGCAGTACTTC. Amino acids: CASSNSLTGGASSYEQYF.

V is TRBV28 and J is TRBJ2-7, with 11 bases aligning to TRBD2. This CDR3 spans 16 amino acids. Germline V gives CDR1 MDHEN, CDR2 SYDVKM. Losses at the gene ends were 6 bases for V and 3 bases for J; bases not matched to a gene: 10. CDR3 DNA: TGTGCCAGCAGCAGCATCGGGACTAGCGGCAGCTACGAGCAGTACTTC. Amino acids: CASSSIGTSGSYEQYF.

V and J are TRBV7-3 and TRBJ1-1; D perhaps matches TRBD1 (6 bases). The germline V gene has CDR1 SGHTA and CDR2 FQGTGA. V lost 2 bases and J lost 5, with 12 bases in between. The CDR3 runs 14 residues. This chain's CDR3 is CASSLGGARTEAFF. Written as DNA, the CDR3 is TGTGCCAGCAGCTTAGGGGGGGCTAGGACTGAAGCTTTCTTT.

The V and J genes are TRBV6-1 and TRBJ2-3, with D unresolved. V was clipped by 2 bases and J by 6 bases, with 15 bases between them. The CDR3 loop spans 15 amino acids. Germline CDR1 reads MNHNS; CDR2 reads SASEGT. CDR3 in DNA: TGTGCCAGCAGTGAACGGCGGTATGGTACCGATACGCAGTATTTT. Protein sequence: CASSERRYGTDTQYF.

The chain combines TRBV6-1 with TRBJ2-7; 12 bases line up with TRBD2. The V gene's germline CDR1 is MNHNS and CDR2 SASEGT. The length of the CDR3 is 17 residues. V dropped 1 base and J dropped 1; count of bases not matched to a gene: 5. CDR3 bases: TGTGCCAGCAGTGAAGTCGTACTAGCGGGAGGATCCTACGAGCAGTACTTC. It yields the protein CASSEVVLAGGSYEQYF.

The rearrangement uses TRBV11-3 and TRBJ1-1, with a possible D match to TRBD1 (6 bases). The CDR3 length is 14 residues. Deletions cut 4 bases from V and 0 bases from J, with 9 bases between. Germline V lookup: CDR1 SGHNT, CDR2 YENEEA. CDR3 loop: CASSSTGMNTEAFF. The CDR3 nucleotides read TGTGCCAGCAGCTCGACAGGAATGAACACTGAAGCTTTCTTT.

The chain joins TRBV7-8 to TRBJ2-1; tentatively, D is TRBD2 (6 bases). Trimming removed 0 bases at V and 4 bases at J, with 13 bases between. The CDR3 is 16 residues long. CDR1 is SGHVS, CDR2 FQNEAQ, per germline. The CDR3 coding sequence is TGTGCCAGCAGCTTAGCGGAGGGTCAAGAGTACAATGAGCAGTTCTTC. This gives the protein CASSLAEGQEYNEQFF.

The J gene is TRBJ1-5, the V gene TRBV9, with 7 bases aligning to TRBD1. Looked up from germline, CDR1 is SGDLS and CDR2 is YYNGEE. The CDR3 length is 14 residues. J was trimmed by 7 bases and V by 3 bases; bases with no gene match: 7. As DNA, the CDR3 is TGTGCCAGCAGCGGAGGGGGCCAAGGGCAGCCCCAGCATTTT. Its translation is CASSGGGQGQPQHF.

The genes are TRBV10-3 and TRBJ1-5, with unresolved D. The CDR3 is 12 residues long. Germline assignment: CDR1 ENHRY and CDR2 SYGVKD. V was clipped by 5 bases and J by 9 bases, with 11 bases between them. This CDR3 is CAISPSSGPQHF. In nucleotides, the CDR3 is TGTGCCATCAGTCCCTCTTCGGGGCCCCAGCATTTT.